This TCR beta chain emerged from a study of blood T cell repertoires in COVID-19. Across the whole study: The United States, Italy and Spain supplied acute and convalescent COVID-19 samples. PBMCs, B-cell-depleted T cells, or T cells provided the cDNA or gDNA that made up the material.

Original methodology: It was from reference gene primer amplification that nucleated cell counts were estimated. Sequencing was performed with immunoSEQ multiplex PCR; in TCRdb, only in-frame clones are kept and a portion is missing. V, J and clone size are those of that table, while D and trimming were read from the DNA. The sample contains over 400,000 clones, approximately 90% of which appear only once. Germline V gene lookup returns CDR1 MGHRA and CDR2 YSYEKL. With 4 bases clipped from V and 7 bases from J, the junction kept 13 bases outside the gene matches. This CDR3 is built from 17 residues. The chain couples TRBV4-1 to TRBJ1-6; 7 nucleotides match TRBD1. The sample was peripheral blood. This clonotype was obtained from a woman aged 25 to 39 with active or convalescent COVID-19. The CDR3 reads CASSPNSPTGANSPLHF. CDR3 sequence (DNA): TGCGCCAGCAGCCCCAACTCGCCCACAGGGGCCAATTCACCCCTCCACTTT.